Presented here are 5 T cell receptor beta chains from one specimen sequenced in a study of cytomegalovirus exposure and HLA in healthy donors. Primers for the PCR totalled 60 Vbeta and 13 Jbeta. Assay used: immunoSEQ multiplex PCR; TCRdb lists only in-frame clones, some missing. Of about 170,000 clones in the sample, just over 75% were seen once. Sample: PBMCs. These receptors were obtained from a woman aged 30 to 39 in good health and CMV-seropositive.

The J gene is TRBJ2-7, the V gene TRBV7-9; maybe TRBD1 (6 bases). Trimming removed 6 bases at V and 6 bases at J, with 12 bases between. The CDR3 extends over 12 amino acids. In germline, CDR1 is SEHNR, CDR2 FQNEAQ (reference sequence). CDR3 DNA sequence: TGTGCCAGCAGAGATACAGGGATCGAGCAGTACTTC. Translated: CASRDTGIEQYF.

The table lists this clone with a few counts. V is TRBV4-1 and J is TRBJ2-5; 9 nucleotides match TRBD1. From germline, CDR1 is MGHRA and CDR2 YSYEKL. Trimming at V came to 4 bases and at J to 0 bases, leaving 3 bases not matched to a gene. The CDR3 length is 15 residues. Here the CDR3 reads CASSRWTGDQETQYF. DNA of the CDR3: TGCGCCAGCAGCCGATGGACAGGGGACCAAGAGACCCAGTACTTC.

V usage is TRBV5-4 and J usage is TRBJ2-5; 10 nucleotides line up with TRBD1. Germline-derived CDR1 and CDR2 are SGHNT and YYREEE (reference sequence). This CDR3 is 14 amino acids long. V was pared by 3 bases and J by 5 bases, with 4 bases of the junction left unmatched. The CDR3 is CASSSGTGDETQYF. CDR3 coding DNA: TGTGCCAGCAGCTCCGGGACAGGGGATGAGACCCAGTACTTC. Full variable domain (remainder filled in from reference TRBV5-4 and TRBJ2-5): ETGVTQSPTHLIKTRGQQVTLRCSSQSGHNTVSWYQQALGQGPQFIFQYYREEENGRGNFPPRFSGLQFPNYSSELNVNALELDDSALYLCASSSGTGDETQYFGPGTRLLVL.

V gene TRBV5-4 combines with J gene TRBJ1-2, with D possibly TRBD1 on 6 matching bases. CDR1 SGHNT and CDR2 YYREEE come from the germline V gene (reference sequence). The CDR3 loop spans 14 amino acids. The germline V and J ends were trimmed by 0 bases and 2 bases, with 8 bases remaining between them. The chain's CDR3 is CASSLARGNYGYTF. The DNA of the CDR3 is TGTGCCAGCAGCTTGGCCAGGGGCAACTATGGCTACACCTTC.

The chain is built from TRBV11-2 and TRBJ1-1; D gene unclear. Germline-derived CDR1 and CDR2 are SGHAT and FQNNGV. The CDR3 is 11 amino acids. The germline V and J ends were trimmed by 7 bases and 0 bases, with 3 bases remaining between them. The CDR3 sequence: CASTVNTEAFF. The DNA of the CDR3 is TGTGCCAGCACCGTGAACACTGAAGCTTTCTTT.